This T cell receptor (beta chain) was observed in a study of shared clonotypes between healthy human individuals. This CDR3 has 13 residues. Trimming pared 11 bases from V and 0 bases from J, leaving 8 bases between. Only in-frame clones appear in the TCRdb table, and some are missing; sequencing was by immunoSEQ multiplex PCR. This table has about half a million clones, 79% appearing once. This rearrangement joins TRBV23-1 to TRBJ2-6, with unresolved D. TRBV23-1 falls under the ORF class, with uncertain function. The TCR originated in a woman between 40 and 55 years old in good health. Some clones in this sample may be carry-over from other donors' samples. The material sequenced was PBMCs. This CDR3 is CARLISGANVLTF. Here the CDR3 DNA reads TGCGCCCGCTTAATCTCTGGGGCCAACGTCCTGACTTTC.